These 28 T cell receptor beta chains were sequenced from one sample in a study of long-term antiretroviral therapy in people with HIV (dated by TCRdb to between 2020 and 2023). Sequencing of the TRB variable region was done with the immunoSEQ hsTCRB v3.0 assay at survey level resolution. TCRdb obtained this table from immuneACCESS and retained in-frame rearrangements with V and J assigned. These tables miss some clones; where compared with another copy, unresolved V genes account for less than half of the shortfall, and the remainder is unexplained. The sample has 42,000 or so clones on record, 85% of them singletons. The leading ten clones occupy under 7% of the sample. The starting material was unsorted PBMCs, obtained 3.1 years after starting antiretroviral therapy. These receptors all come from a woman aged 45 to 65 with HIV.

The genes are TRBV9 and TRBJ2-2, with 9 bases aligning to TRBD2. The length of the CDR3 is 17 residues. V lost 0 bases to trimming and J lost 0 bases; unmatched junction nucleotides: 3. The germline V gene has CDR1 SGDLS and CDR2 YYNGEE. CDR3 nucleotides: TGTGCCAGCAGCGTAGGTTCTAGCGGGGCGAACACCGGGGAGCTGTTTTTT. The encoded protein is CASSVGSSGANTGELFF.

CDR3 DNA sequence: TGCGCCAGCAGTCCGATGACAAGCTCCTACGAGCAGTACTTC. Residues: CASSPMTSSYEQYF. The chain combines TRBV5-1 with TRBJ2-7; D unclear. CDR3 length: 14 amino acids. The germline V gene has CDR1 SGHRS and CDR2 YFSETQ. Deletions cut 5 bases from V and 0 bases from J, with 12 bases between.

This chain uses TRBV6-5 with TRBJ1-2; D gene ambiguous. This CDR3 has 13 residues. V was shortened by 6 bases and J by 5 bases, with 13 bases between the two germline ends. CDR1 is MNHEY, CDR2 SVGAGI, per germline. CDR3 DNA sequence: TGTGCCAGCAGGGAGGCAGCGGAATATGGCTACACCTTC. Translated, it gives CASREAAEYGYTF.

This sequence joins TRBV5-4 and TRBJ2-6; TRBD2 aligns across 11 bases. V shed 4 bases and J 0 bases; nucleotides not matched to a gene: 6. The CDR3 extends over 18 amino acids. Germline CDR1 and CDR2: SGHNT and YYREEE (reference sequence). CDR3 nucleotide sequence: TGTGCCAGCAGCCCTGGACTAGCGGGCGCCTCTGGGGCCAACGTCCTGACTTTC. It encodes CASSPGLAGASGANVLTF.

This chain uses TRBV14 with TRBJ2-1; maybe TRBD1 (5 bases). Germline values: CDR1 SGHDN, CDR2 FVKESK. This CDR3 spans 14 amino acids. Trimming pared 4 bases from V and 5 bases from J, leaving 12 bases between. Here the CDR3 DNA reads TGTGCCAGCAGCCTGGCAACAGGACACAATGAGCAGTTCTTC. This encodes CASSLATGHNEQFF.

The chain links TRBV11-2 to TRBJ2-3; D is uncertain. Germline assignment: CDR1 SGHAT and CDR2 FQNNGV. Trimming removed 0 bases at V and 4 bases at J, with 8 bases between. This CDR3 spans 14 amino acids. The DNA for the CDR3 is TGTGCCAGCAGCTTAGATCCCAGCGCAGATACGCAGTATTTT. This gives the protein CASSLDPSADTQYF.

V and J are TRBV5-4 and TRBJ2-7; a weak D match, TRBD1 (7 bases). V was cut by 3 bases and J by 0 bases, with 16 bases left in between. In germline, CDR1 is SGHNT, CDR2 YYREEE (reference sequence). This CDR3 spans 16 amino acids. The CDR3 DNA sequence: TGTGCCAGCAGCTCCATAGGGGGCGGGGCCTCCTACGAGCAGTACTTC. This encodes CASSSIGGGASYEQYF.

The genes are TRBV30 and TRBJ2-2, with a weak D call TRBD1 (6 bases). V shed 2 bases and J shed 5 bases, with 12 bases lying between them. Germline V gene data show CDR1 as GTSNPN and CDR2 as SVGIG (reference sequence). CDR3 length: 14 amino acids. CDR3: CAWSRTDRTGELFF. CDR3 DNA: TGTGCCTGGAGTCGGACAGATCGGACCGGGGAGCTGTTTTTT.

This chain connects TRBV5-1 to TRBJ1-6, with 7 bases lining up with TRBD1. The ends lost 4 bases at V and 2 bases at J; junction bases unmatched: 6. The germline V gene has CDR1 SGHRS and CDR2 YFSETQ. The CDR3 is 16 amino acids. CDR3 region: CASSQEGAAYNSPLHF. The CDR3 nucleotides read TGCGCCAGCAGCCAAGAGGGGGCGGCCTATAATTCACCCCTCCACTTT.

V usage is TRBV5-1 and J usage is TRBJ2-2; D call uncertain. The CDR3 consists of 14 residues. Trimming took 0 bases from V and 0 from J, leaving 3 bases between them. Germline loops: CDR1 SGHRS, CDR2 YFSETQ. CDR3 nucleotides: TGCGCCAGCAGCTTGGCCGCGAACACCGGGGAGCTGTTTTTT. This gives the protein CASSLAANTGELFF.

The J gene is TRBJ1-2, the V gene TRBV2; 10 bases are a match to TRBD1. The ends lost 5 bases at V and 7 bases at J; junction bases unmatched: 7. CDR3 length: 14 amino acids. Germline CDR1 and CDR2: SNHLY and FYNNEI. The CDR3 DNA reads TGTGCCAGCAGTTTCCGACAGGGGGCTCGTGGCTACACCTTC. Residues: CASSFRQGARGYTF.

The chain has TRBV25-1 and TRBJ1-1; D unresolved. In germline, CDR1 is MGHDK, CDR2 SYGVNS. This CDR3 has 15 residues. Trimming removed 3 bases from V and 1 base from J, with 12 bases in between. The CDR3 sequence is CASSDQPTGNTEAFF. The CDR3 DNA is TGTGCCAGCAGTGATCAACCCACGGGGAACACTGAAGCTTTCTTT.

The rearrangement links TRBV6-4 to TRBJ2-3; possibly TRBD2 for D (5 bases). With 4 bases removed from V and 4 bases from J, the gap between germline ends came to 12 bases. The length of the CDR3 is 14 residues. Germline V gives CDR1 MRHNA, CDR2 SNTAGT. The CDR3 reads CASSVDRGADTQYF. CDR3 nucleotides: TGTGCCAGCAGTGTCGATCGGGGAGCAGATACGCAGTATTTT.

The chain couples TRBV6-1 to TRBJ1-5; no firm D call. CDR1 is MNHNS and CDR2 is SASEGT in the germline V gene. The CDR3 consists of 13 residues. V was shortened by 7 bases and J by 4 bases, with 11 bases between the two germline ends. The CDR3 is CASIETTNQPQHF. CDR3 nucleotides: TGTGCCAGCATAGAGACAACTAATCAGCCCCAGCATTTT.

CDR3 protein: CASWGRTYGYTF. In nucleotides, the CDR3 is TGTGCCAGCTGGGGACGGACATATGGCTACACCTTC. The V and J genes are TRBV27 and TRBJ1-2, with TRBD1 as a possible D gene (5 bases). The germline V gene has CDR1 MNHEY and CDR2 SMNVEV (reference sequence). V lost 8 bases to trimming and J lost 5 bases, with 12 bases between them. CDR3 length equals 12 residues.

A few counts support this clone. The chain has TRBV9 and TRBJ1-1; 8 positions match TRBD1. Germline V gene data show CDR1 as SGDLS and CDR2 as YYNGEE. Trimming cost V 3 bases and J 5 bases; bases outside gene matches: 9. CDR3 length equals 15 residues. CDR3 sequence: CASSEGAGGNTEAFF. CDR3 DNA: TGTGCCAGCAGCGAGGGGGCAGGGGGCAATACTGAAGCTTTCTTT.

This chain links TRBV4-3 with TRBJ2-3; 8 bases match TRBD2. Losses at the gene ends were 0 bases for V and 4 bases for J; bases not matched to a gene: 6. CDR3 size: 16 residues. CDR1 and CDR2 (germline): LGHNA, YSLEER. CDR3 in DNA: TGCGCCAGCAGCCAAGAAACCGGGGGGGGCGCAGATACGCAGTATTTT. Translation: CASSQETGGGADTQYF.

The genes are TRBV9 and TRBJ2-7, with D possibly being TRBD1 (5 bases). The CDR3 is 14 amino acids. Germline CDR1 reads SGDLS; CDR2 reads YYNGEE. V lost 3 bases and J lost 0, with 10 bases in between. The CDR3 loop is CASSARASSYEQYF. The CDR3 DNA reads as TGTGCCAGCAGCGCCAGGGCGAGCTCCTACGAGCAGTACTTC.

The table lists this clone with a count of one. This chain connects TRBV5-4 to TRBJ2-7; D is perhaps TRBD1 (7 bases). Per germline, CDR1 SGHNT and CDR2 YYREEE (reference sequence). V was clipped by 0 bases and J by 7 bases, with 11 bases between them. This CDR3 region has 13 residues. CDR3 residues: CASSLATGREQYF. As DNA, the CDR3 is TGTGCCAGCAGCTTGGCGACAGGGAGGGAGCAGTACTTC.

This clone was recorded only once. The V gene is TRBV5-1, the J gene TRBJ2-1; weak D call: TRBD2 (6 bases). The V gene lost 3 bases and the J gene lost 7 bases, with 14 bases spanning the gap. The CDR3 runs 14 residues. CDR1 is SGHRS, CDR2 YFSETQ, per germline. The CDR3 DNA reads TGCGCCAGCAGCTGGGGACTTCCCGTTAATGAGCAGTTCTTC. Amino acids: CASSWGLPVNEQFF.

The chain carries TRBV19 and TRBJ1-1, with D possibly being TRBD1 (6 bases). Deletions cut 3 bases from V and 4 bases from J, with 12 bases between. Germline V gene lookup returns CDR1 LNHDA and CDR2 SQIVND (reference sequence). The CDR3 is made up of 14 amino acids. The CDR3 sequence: CASSITGRVTEAFF. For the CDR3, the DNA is TGTGCCAGTAGTATTACAGGGAGGGTCACTGAAGCTTTCTTT.

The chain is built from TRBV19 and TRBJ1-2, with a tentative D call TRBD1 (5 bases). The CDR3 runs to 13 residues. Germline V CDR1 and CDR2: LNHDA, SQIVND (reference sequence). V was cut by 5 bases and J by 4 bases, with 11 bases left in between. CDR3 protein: CASSPAGSYGYTF. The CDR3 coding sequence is TGTGCCAGTAGTCCGGCAGGGTCCTATGGCTACACCTTC.

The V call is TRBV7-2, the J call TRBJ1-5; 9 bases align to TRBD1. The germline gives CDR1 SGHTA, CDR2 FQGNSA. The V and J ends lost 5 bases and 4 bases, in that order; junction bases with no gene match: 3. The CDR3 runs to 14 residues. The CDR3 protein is CASSAGTGNQPQHF. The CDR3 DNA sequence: TGTGCCAGCAGCGCTGGGACAGGGAATCAGCCCCAGCATTTT.

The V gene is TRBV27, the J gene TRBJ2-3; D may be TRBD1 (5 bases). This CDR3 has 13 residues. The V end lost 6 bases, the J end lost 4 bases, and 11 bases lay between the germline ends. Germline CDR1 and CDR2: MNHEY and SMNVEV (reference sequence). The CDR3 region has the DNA TGTGCCAGCAGCGACAGTTGGGCAGATACGCAGTATTTT. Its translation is CASSDSWADTQYF.

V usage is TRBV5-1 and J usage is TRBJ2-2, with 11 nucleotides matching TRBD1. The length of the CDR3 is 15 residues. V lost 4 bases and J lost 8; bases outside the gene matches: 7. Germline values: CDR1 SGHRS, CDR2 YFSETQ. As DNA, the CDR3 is TGCGCCAGCAGCACAGGACAGGGGGCTTCTGGGGAGCTGTTTTTT. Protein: CASSTGQGASGELFF.

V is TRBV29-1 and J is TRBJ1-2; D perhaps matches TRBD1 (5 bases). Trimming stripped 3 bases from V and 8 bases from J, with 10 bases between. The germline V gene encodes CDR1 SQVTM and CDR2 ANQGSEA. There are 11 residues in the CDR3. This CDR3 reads CSVERGEGYTF. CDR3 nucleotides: TGCAGCGTTGAGAGGGGCGAAGGCTACACCTTC.

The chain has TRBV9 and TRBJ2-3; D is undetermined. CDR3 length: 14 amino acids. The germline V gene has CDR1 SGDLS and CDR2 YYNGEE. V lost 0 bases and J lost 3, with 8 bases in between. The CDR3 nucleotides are TGTGCCAGCAGCGTAGCAGAAGGGACAGATACGCAGTATTTT. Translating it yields CASSVAEGTDTQYF. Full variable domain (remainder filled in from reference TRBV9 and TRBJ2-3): DSGVTQTPKHLITATGQRVTLRCSPRSGDLSVYWYQQSLDQGLQFLIQYYNGEERAKGNILERFSAQQFPDLHSELNLSSLELGDSALYFCASSVAEGTDTQYFGPGTRLTVL.

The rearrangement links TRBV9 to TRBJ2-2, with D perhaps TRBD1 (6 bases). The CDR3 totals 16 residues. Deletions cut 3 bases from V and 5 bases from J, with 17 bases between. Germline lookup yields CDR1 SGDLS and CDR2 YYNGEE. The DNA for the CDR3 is TGTGCCAGCAGCGCCCACAGGGACGTTAGAACCGGGGAGCTGTTTTTT. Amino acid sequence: CASSAHRDVRTGELFF.